A single sample is the source of the 3 T cell receptor beta chains below, sequenced in a study of T-cell reconstitution after alpha-beta-depleted transplantation in children. Preparing the TCRbeta library involved the use of unique molecular identifiers. TCRdb used MiXCR to reprocess the PCR reads, holding one entry per CDR3 protein. The sample yields over 550,000 distinct CDR3 sequences, about 10% seen once. Sequencing was performed on PBMCs from the stem cell graft donor, taken from the stem cell graft. The receptor source for this set is a human donor who donated a stem cell graft to a child with acute myeloid leukemia.

This clonotype was observed at least ten times. The CDR3 sequence is CASSPTSGQETQYF. CDR3 DNA sequence: TGTGCCAGCAGCCCGACTAGCGGCCAAGAGACCCAGTACTTC. The chain carries TRBV11-2 and TRBJ2-5; the match to TRBD2 covers 9 bases. Trimming cost V 5 bases and J 1 base; bases outside gene matches: 2. Germline lookup yields CDR1 SGHAT and CDR2 FQNNGV. This CDR3 comprises 14 residues.

In this sample, this clonotype turned up a few times. The chain combines TRBV6-1 with TRBJ2-1; D call uncertain. V lost 7 bases and J lost 7, with 17 bases in between. This CDR3 spans 14 amino acids. CDR1 and CDR2 (germline): MNHNS, SASEGT. The CDR3 DNA is TGTGCCAGCACCACCGGCTGGGTGGGGAATGAGCAGTTCTTC. This codes for CASTTGWVGNEQFF.

This clonotype has just a few counts. The chain links TRBV3-1 to TRBJ2-7; 7 nucleotides line up with TRBD2. V was clipped by 4 bases and J by 0 bases; unmatched bases: 12. The CDR3 extends over 17 amino acids. Germline CDR1 LGHDT, CDR2 YNNKEL (reference sequence). DNA for the CDR3: TGTGCCAGCAGCCCCTATAAACTAGCGCGGTCCTCCTACGAGCAGTACTTC. Protein sequence: CASSPYKLARSSYEQYF.